Below, one T cell receptor (beta chain) is given with its context. The record originates from a study of cytomegalovirus exposure and HLA in healthy donors. Profiled with immunoSEQ multiplex PCR; TCRdb holds only in-frame clones, not every one. The data hold approximately 270,000 clones, with 65% to 90% observed a single time. The sequence was collected from a woman in her late teens or twenties in good health and CMV-seronegative. The sequenced material came from PBMCs.

As DNA, the CDR3 is TGCGCCAGCAGCGGGCAGAGTACGAACACCGGGGAGCTGTTTTTT. Its translation: CASSGQSTNTGELFF. This sequence joins TRBV5-1 and TRBJ2-2; D gene ambiguous. The CDR3 has 15 amino acids. The V gene's germline CDR1 is SGHRS and CDR2 YFSETQ. Trimming stripped 4 bases from V and 0 bases from J, with 10 bases between.